This entry is about one T cell receptor beta chain. As yet, its antigen is unknown. Per the germline V gene, CDR1 is SGHTA and CDR2 is FQGTGA. The V end lost 5 bases, the J end lost 8 bases, and 10 bases lay between the germline ends. The CDR3 sequence is 12 residues long. The PCR had 60 Vbeta and 13 Jbeta primers. The data were produced by immunoSEQ multiplex PCR, yet TCRdb's version contains in-frame clones alone and is incomplete. The data show roughly 140,000 clones, with around 84% seen just once and less than 2.5% held by the top ten. The entry originates in a study of cytomegalovirus exposure and HLA in healthy donors. Study conclusions and caveats: Common viral pathogens seemed to be connected with several of the most significant clusters, according to a later analysis.

The receptor was derived from a boy younger than 10 in good health and CMV-seronegative. J is TRBJ2-1 and V is TRBV7-3, with a possible D match to TRBD2 (5 bases). The sequenced material came from PBMCs. CDR3 loop: CASSLLGDEQFF. CDR3 DNA: TGTGCCAGCAGCCTACTAGGCGATGAGCAGTTCTTC.